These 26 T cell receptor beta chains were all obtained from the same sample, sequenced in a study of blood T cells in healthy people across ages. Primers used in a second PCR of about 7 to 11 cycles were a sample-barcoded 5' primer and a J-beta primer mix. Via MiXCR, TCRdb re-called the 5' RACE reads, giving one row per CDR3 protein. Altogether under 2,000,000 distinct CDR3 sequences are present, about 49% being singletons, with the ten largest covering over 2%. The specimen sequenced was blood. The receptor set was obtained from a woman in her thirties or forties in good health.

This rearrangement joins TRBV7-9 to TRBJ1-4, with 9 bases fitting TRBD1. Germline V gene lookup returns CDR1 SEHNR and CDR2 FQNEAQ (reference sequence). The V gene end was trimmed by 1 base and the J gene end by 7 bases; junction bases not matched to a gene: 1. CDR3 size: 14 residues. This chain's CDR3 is CASSLVGQGEKLFF. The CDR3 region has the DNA TGTGCCAGCAGCTTAGTGGGACAGGGTGAAAAACTGTTTTTT.

The DNA of the CDR3 is TGTGCCAGTACCGTGGACAGGGCCAATGAGCAGTTCTTC. The encoded protein is CASTVDRANEQFF. This rearrangement joins TRBV19 to TRBJ2-1, with 8 bases lining up with TRBD1. Germline CDR1 reads LNHDA; CDR2 reads SQIVND (reference sequence). There are 13 residues in the CDR3. Losses at the gene ends were 7 bases for V and 6 bases for J; bases not matched to a gene: 5.

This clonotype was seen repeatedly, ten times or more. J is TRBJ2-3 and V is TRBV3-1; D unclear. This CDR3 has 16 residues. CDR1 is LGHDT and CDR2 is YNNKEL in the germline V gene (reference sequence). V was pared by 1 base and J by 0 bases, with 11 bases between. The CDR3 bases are TGTGCCAGCAGCCAAGGAGAGCGCCTTAGCACAGATACGCAGTATTTT. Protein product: CASSQGERLSTDTQYF.

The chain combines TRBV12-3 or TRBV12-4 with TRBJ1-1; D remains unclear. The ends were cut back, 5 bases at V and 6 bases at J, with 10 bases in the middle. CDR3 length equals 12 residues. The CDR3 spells CASSPTVAEAFF. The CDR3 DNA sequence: TGTGCCAGCAGTCCCACCGTTGCTGAAGCTTTCTTT.

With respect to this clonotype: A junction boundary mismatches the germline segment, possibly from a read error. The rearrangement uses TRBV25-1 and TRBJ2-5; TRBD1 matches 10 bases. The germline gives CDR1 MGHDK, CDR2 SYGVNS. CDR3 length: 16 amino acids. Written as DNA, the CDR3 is TGTGCCAGCAGTGAATATATGGGGACAGGGGCGGAGATCCAGTACTTC. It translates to CASSEYMGTGAEIQYF. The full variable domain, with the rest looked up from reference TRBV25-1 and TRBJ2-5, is EADIYQTPRYLVIGTGKKITLECSQTMGHDKMYWYQQDPGMELHLIHYSYGVNSTEKGDLSSESTVSRIRTEHFPLTLESARPSHTSQYLCASSEYMGTGAEIQYFGPGTRLLVL.

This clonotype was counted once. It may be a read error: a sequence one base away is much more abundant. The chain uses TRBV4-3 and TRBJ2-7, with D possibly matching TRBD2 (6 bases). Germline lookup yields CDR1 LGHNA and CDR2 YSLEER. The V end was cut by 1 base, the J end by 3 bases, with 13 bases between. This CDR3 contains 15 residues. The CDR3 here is CASSQGGEDSYEQYF. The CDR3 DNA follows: TGCGCCAGCAGCCAAGGCGGGGAAGATAGCTACGAGCAGTACTTC.

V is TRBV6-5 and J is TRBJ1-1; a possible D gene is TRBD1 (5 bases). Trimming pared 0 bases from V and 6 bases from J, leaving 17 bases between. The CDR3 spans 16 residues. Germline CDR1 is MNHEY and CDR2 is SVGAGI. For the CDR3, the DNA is TGTGCCAGCAGTTACTCGATTTTACGGGGGATCGCTGAAGCTTTCTTT. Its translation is CASSYSILRGIAEAFF.

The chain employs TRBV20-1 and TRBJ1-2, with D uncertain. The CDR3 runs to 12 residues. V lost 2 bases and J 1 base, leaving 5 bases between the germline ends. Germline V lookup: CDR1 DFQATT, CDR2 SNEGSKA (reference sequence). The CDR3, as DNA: TGCAGTGCTAGAAGGGTTAACTATGGCTACACCTTC. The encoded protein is CSARRVNYGYTF.

CDR3 sequence reads: CSARDPAPSGGLTTDTQYF. DNA of the CDR3: TGCAGTGCTAGAGATCCGGCGCCTAGCGGGGGCCTTACCACAGATACGCAGTATTTT. The chain is built from TRBV20-1 and TRBJ2-3; 10 positions agree with TRBD2. The germline V gene has CDR1 DFQATT and CDR2 SNEGSKA (reference sequence). J was trimmed by 2 bases and V by 0 bases; bases with no gene match: 14. The CDR3 is 19 residues long.

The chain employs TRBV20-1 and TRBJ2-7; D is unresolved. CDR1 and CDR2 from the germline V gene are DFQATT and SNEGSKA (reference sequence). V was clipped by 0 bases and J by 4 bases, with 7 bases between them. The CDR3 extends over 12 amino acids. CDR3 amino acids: CSARDQVYEQYF. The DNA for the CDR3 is TGCAGTGCTAGAGATCAGGTATACGAGCAGTACTTC.

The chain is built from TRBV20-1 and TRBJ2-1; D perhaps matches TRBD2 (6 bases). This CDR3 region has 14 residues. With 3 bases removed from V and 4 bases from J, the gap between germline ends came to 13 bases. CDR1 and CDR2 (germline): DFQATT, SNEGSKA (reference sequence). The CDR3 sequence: CSASGGVGYNEQFF. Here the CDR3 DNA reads TGCAGTGCTAGCGGGGGAGTGGGGTACAATGAGCAGTTCTTC.

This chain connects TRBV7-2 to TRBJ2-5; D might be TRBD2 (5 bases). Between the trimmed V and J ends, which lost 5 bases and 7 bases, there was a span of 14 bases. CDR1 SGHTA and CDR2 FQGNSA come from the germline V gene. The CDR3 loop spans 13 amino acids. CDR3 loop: CASSPSRAGTQYF. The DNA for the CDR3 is TGTGCCAGCAGCCCCTCCCGGGCGGGGACCCAGTACTTC.

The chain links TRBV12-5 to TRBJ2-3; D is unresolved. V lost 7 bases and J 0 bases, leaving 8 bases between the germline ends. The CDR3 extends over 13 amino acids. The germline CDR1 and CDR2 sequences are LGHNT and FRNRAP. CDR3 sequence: CASALMSTDTQYF. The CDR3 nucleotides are TGTGCTAGTGCTCTAATGAGCACAGATACGCAGTATTTT.

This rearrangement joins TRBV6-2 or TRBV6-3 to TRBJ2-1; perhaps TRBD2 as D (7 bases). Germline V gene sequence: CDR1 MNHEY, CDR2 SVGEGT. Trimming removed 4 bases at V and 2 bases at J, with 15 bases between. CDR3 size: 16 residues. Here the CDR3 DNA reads TGTGCCAGCAGTTCGGGCGAGGGGGGGCCCTACAATGAGCAGTTCTTC. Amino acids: CASSSGEGGPYNEQFF.

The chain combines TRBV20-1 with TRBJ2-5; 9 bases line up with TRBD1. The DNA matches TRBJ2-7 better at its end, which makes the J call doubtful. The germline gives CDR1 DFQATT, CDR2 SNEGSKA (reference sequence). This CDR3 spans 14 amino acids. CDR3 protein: CSYERDRVPYEQYF. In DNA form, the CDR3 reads TGCAGTTACGAAAGGGACAGGGTCCCTTACGAGCAGTACTTC.

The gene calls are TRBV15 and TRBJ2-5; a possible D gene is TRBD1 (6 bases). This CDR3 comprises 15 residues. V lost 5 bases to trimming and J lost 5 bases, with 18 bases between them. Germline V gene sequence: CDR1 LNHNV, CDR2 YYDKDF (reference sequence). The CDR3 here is CATSGHRVSDETQYF. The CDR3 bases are TGTGCCACCAGCGGGCACAGGGTGTCGGACGAGACCCAGTACTTC.

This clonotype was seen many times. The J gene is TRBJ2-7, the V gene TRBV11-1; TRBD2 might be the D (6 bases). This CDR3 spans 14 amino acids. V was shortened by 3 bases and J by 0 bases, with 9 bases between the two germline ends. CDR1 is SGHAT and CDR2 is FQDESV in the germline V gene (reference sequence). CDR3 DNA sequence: TGTGCCAGCAGCTTCGGAGGGGACTCCTACGAGCAGTACTTC. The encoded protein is CASSFGGDSYEQYF. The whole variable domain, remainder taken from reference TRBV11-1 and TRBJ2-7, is EAEVAQSPRYKITEKSQAVAFWCDPISGHATLYWYRQILGQGPELLVQFQDESVVDDSQLPKDRFSAERLKGVDSTLKIQPAELGDSAMYLCASSFGGDSYEQYFGPGTRLTVT.

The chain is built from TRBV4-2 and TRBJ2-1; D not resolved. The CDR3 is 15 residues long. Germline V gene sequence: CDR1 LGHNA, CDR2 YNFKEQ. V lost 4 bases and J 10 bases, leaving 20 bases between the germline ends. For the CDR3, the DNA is TGTGCCAGCAGCCCCTACCTACTCGACTGGAAAGAGCAGTTCTTC. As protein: CASSPYLLDWKEQFF.

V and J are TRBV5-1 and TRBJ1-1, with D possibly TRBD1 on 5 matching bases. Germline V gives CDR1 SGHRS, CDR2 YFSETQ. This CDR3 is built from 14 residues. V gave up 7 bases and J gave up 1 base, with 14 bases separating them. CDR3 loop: CASRSTAGNTEAFF. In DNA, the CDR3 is TGCGCCAGCCGGTCGACAGCGGGGAACACTGAAGCTTTCTTT.

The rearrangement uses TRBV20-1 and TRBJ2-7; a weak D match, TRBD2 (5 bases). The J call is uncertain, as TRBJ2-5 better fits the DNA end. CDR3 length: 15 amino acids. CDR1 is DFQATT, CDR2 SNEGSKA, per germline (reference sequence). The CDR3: CSAYQFRGSGETQYF. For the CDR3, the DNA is TGCAGTGCTTATCAATTCAGAGGGTCCGGGGAGACCCAGTACTTC.

In DNA, the CDR3 is TGCAGCGTTGCCGGGTTGACGGGGAGGACAGATACGCAGTATTTT. Translated: CSVAGLTGRTDTQYF. This chain connects TRBV29-1 to TRBJ2-3, with D perhaps matching TRBD2 (6 bases). The CDR3 is made up of 15 amino acids. V lost 4 bases and J lost 3, with 17 bases in between. Germline values: CDR1 SQVTM, CDR2 ANQGSEA.

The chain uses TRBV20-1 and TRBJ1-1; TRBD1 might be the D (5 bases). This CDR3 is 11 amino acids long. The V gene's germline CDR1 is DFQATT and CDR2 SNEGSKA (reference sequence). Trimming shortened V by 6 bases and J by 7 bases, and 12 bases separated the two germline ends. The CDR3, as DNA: TGCAGTGCCCCGTGGCAGGGTGAAGCTTTCTTT. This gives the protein CSAPWQGEAFF.

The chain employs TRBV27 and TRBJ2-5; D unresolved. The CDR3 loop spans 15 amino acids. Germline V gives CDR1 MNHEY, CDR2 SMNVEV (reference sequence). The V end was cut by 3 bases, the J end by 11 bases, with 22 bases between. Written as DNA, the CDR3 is TGTGCCAGCAGTTTGTTGGGGAACCCCTACAATGAGCAGTACTTC. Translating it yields CASSLLGNPYNEQYF.

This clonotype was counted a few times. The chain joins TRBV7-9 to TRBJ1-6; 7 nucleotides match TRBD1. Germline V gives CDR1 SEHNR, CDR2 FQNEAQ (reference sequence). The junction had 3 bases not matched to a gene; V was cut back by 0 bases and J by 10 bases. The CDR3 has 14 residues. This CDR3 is CASSLATGTSPLHF. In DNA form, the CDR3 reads TGTGCCAGCAGCTTAGCGACAGGGACCTCACCCCTCCACTTT.

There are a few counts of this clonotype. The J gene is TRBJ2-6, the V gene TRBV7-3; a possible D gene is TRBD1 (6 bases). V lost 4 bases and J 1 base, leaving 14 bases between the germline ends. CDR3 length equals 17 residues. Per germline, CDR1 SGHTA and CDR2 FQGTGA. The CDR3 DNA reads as TGTGCCAGCAGCTACTACCCACAGGGATCTGGGGCCAACGTCCTGACTTTC. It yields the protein CASSYYPQGSGANVLTF.

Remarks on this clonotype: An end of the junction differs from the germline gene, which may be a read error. For the CDR3, the DNA is TGTGCCAGCAGGGAATGTAGGCTAGTAAACAATGAGCAGTTCTTC. Its protein is CASRECRLVNNEQFF. The V call is TRBV25-1, the J call TRBJ2-1, with D unclear. The CDR3 totals 15 residues. CDR1 is MGHDK and CDR2 is SYGVNS in the germline V gene.